This TCR beta chain was recovered during a study of cytotoxic CD8 clonotypes in ibrutinib-treated CLL. The wider study: A mean of around 250,000 productive templates and 94,082 productive rearrangements was obtained per sample. Study-level results: Sampling times (in sustained-remission versus progressing patients) were not the same. Public clonotypes were seen rarely and were contracted or stable on treatment.

The CDR3 extends over 14 amino acids. Germline values: CDR1 PRHDT, CDR2 FYEKMQ (reference sequence). The junction had 3 bases not matched to a gene; V was cut back by 5 bases and J by 4 bases. Genomic DNA for TCR beta libraries, roughly 2.1 micrograms, came from cryopreserved PBMCs. Produced via immunoSEQ multiplex PCR; TCRdb's table is partial and in-frame only. This table holds 90,000 to 150,000 clones, 58% found once. About this clone: The antigen remains unidentified.

The TCR sequence derives from a human donor with chronic lymphocytic leukemia. The material sequenced was PBMCs, taken after 24 months of ibrutinib treatment. This chain joins TRBV13 and TRBJ2-3, with 10 bases fitting TRBD2. CDR3 coding DNA: TGTGCCAGCAGCGCTAGCGGGGGCGCAGATACGCAGTATTTT. It yields the protein CASSASGGADTQYF. Using reference TRBV13 and TRBJ2-3 for the parts outside the CDR3, the full variable domain is AAGVIQSPRHLIKEKRETATLKCYPIPRHDTVYWYQQGPGQDPQFLISFYEKMQSDKGSIPDRFSAQQFSDYHSELNMSSLELGDSALYFCASSASGGADTQYFGPGTRLTVL.